This entry concerns a single T cell receptor (beta chain). Antigen: not known. Pooled together were second doses at about 4 or about 12 weeks. The sample belongs to a study of T cell responses to AZD1222 COVID-19 vaccine. TCRdb keeps only in-frame clones here, not all; method: immunoSEQ multiplex PCR. Among tens of thousands of clones listed, 85% to 90% were seen once. Whole-study results and caveats: Mostly white British, mostly female donors; authors suggested clonal diversity may be underestimated.

Trimming took off 0 bases at V and 5 bases at J, with 20 bases between the two ends. The germline V gene has CDR1 SGDLS and CDR2 YYNGEE. This CDR3 is built from 17 residues. The sample consisted of peripheral blood, taken 28 days after the second AZD1222 dose. The sequence derives from an adult who received the AZD1222 COVID-19 vaccine. The chain joins TRBV9 to TRBJ1-1; tentative D call: TRBD1 (6 bases). The CDR3 here is CASSVGFEEGGRTEAFF. The CDR3 nucleotides are TGTGCCAGCAGCGTAGGTTTTGAGGAGGGGGGTAGGACTGAAGCTTTCTTT.